Following are 28 T cell receptor beta chains from one sample sequenced in a study of T cell responses to AZD1222 COVID-19 vaccine. TCRdb keeps only in-frame clones here, not all; method: immunoSEQ multiplex PCR. The sample lists approximately 190,000 clones, approximately 94% occurring once. Specimen: peripheral blood, collected on day 0 of AZD1222 vaccination. These receptors all stem from an adult in good health.

CDR3 sequence: CASSFGLGEKLFF. The CDR3 coding sequence is TGTGCCAGCAGTTTCGGGTTGGGTGAAAAACTGTTTTTT. J is TRBJ1-4 and V is TRBV27; D is unclear. The germline gives CDR1 MNHEY, CDR2 SMNVEV (reference sequence). Deletions cut 3 bases from V and 7 bases from J, with 9 bases between. This CDR3 spans 13 amino acids.

The genes are TRBV3-1 (or the pseudogene TRBV3-2) and TRBJ1-2; 7 bases line up with TRBD1. The length of the CDR3 is 14 residues. The J segment lost 4 bases and the V segment lost 5 bases, leaving 7 bases of the junction unmatched. CDR1 is LGHDT and CDR2 is YNNKEL in the germline V gene (reference sequence). The CDR3 DNA sequence: TGTGCCAGCAGCAAAAGGGGGCGGTCCTATGGCTACACCTTC. Protein product: CASSKRGRSYGYTF.

This chain links TRBV7-2 with TRBJ2-2, with D unresolved. CDR3 length: 15 amino acids. V was pared by 4 bases and J by 3 bases, with 12 bases between. Germline-derived CDR1 and CDR2 are SGHTA and FQGNSA. The CDR3 region has the DNA TGTGCCAGCAGCTGGCGGTCGGAATACACCGGGGAGCTGTTTTTT. It is translated as CASSWRSEYTGELFF.

J is TRBJ2-5 and V is TRBV5-8, with D possibly matching TRBD2 (6 bases). In germline, CDR1 is SGHTS, CDR2 YDEGEE. V was trimmed by 0 bases and J by 5 bases, leaving 11 bases between them. The CDR3 has 14 residues. For the CDR3, the DNA is TGTGCCAGCAGCTTGGTGGCAGGGAGGGAGACCCAGTACTTC. This gives the protein CASSLVAGRETQYF.

This chain links TRBV7-2 with TRBJ1-1; a possible D gene is TRBD1 (5 bases). Trimming took off 1 base at V and 0 bases at J, with 9 bases between the two ends. This CDR3 is 15 amino acids long. Germline assignment: CDR1 SGHTA and CDR2 FQGNSA. The CDR3 DNA reads TGTGCCAGCAGCTTAGGAACAGGCATGAACACTGAAGCTTTCTTT. Protein sequence: CASSLGTGMNTEAFF.

The chain links TRBV5-1 to TRBJ2-1; TRBD2 agrees at 8 bases. Losses at the gene ends were 0 bases for V and 2 bases for J; bases not matched to a gene: 7. This CDR3 spans 17 amino acids. Germline CDR1 and CDR2: SGHRS and YFSETQ. In DNA, the CDR3 is TGCGCCAGCAGCTTGGGTGCCGCGGGAGGCACCTACAATGAGCAGTTCTTC. It is translated as CASSLGAAGGTYNEQFF.

V and J are TRBV28 and TRBJ2-7; D gene unclear. This CDR3 has 15 residues. Germline CDR1 is MDHEN and CDR2 is SYDVKM. The V gene lost 5 bases and the J gene lost 4 bases, with 18 bases spanning the gap. In DNA, the CDR3 is TGTGCCAGCAGTCCATCGGGCCCGGCCTTATACGAGCAGTACTTC. Translation: CASSPSGPALYEQYF.

This chain uses TRBV10-2 with TRBJ1-6, with D hard to call. Germline values: CDR1 WSHSY, CDR2 SAAADI. This CDR3 comprises 13 residues. The V end lost 3 bases, the J end lost 7 bases, and 7 bases lay between the germline ends. The CDR3 nucleotides read TGCGCCAGCAGTGACGGCGCCAATTCACCCCTCCACTTT. This encodes CASSDGANSPLHF.

This clone was seen a single time. This sequence joins TRBV24-1 and TRBJ1-5, with D unresolved. With 3 bases removed from V and 0 bases from J, the gap between germline ends came to 5 bases. The CDR3 loop spans 14 amino acids. From germline, CDR1 is KGHDR and CDR2 SFDVKD. The CDR3 DNA is TGTGCCACCAGTGATGGATATAGCAATCAGCCCCAGCATTTT. Encoded protein: CATSDGYSNQPQHF.

This sequence joins TRBV21-1 and TRBJ2-2; the table names TRBD1, a call not compared with the DNA. TRBV21-1 is a listed pseudogene. CDR3 length equals 18 residues. This CDR3 is CASSKARRLPRPTGELFF. The DNA of the CDR3 is TGTGCCAGCAGCAAAGCGCGCAGGCTACCCCGACCCACCGGGGAGCTGTTTTTT.

The J gene is TRBJ2-1, the V gene TRBV28; the match to TRBD2 covers 12 bases. V trimming: 6 bases; J trimming: 5 bases; junction bases outside the gene matches: 8. The CDR3 loop spans 16 amino acids. In germline, CDR1 is MDHEN, CDR2 SYDVKM. Here the CDR3 DNA reads TGTGCCAGCAGGACCAGGACTAGCGGGAACCACAATGAGCAGTTCTTC. Its translation is CASRTRTSGNHNEQFF.

V usage is TRBV9 and J usage is TRBJ1-2; 9 positions agree with TRBD1. The J segment lost 2 bases and the V segment lost 0 bases, leaving 20 bases of the junction unmatched. Germline-derived CDR1 and CDR2 are SGDLS and YYNGEE. The CDR3 is made up of 21 amino acids. The CDR3 DNA follows: TGTGCCAGCAGCGTAGATCCGAGTCCGCCACTTTACAGGGGGCTGAACTATGGCTACACCTTC. This gives the protein CASSVDPSPPLYRGLNYGYTF.

This chain joins TRBV7-8 and TRBJ1-5; 7 bases agree with TRBD1. The CDR3 is 15 residues long. Germline V gives CDR1 SGHVS, CDR2 FQNEAQ. J gave up 4 bases and V 5 bases, and 8 bases lay outside the gene matches. CDR3 sequence: CASSPRGQFNQPQHF. The CDR3 DNA reads TGTGCCAGCAGCCCCCGGGGACAGTTTAATCAGCCCCAGCATTTT.

The chain has TRBV13 and TRBJ1-4; D is uncertain. The CDR3 loop spans 15 amino acids. Germline CDR1 reads PRHDT; CDR2 reads FYEKMQ (reference sequence). Between the trimmed V and J ends, which lost 4 bases and 4 bases, there was a span of 13 bases. The CDR3 spells CASSSLRTDNEKLFF. The CDR3 DNA sequence: TGTGCCAGCAGCTCCCTTCGGACCGATAATGAAAAACTGTTTTTT.

This chain connects TRBV6-1 to TRBJ2-2, with 10 bases lining up with TRBD2. The CDR3 runs 18 residues. V was clipped by 0 bases and J by 7 bases; unmatched bases: 11. CDR1 MNHNS and CDR2 SASEGT come from the germline V gene. The CDR3 protein is CASSEALSSGSKFGELFF. CDR3 in DNA: TGTGCCAGCAGTGAAGCGCTTTCTAGCGGGAGTAAGTTCGGGGAGCTGTTTTTT.

The J gene is TRBJ2-2, the V gene TRBV28; TRBD1 matches at 11 bases. Looked up from germline, CDR1 is MDHEN and CDR2 is SYDVKM. CDR3 length: 18 residues. V shed 5 bases, J shed 5 bases, and the junction held 13 bases outside the gene matches. The chain's CDR3 is CASSPRLGTGGGTGELFF. As DNA, the CDR3 is TGTGCCAGCAGTCCCCGGTTGGGGACAGGGGGTGGTACCGGGGAGCTGTTTTTT. Using reference TRBV28 and TRBJ2-2 for the parts outside the CDR3, the full variable domain is DVKVTQSSRYLVKRTGEKVFLECVQDMDHENMFWYRQDPGLGLRLIYFSYDVKMKEKGDIPEGYSVSREKKERFSLILESASTNQTSMYLCASSPRLGTGGGTGELFFGEGSRLTVL.

The chain employs TRBV7-3 and TRBJ1-1, with 7 bases fitting TRBD1. Germline V gene lookup returns CDR1 SGHTA and CDR2 FQGTGA. V shed 2 bases, J shed 5 bases, and the junction held 8 bases outside the gene matches. The CDR3 extends over 15 amino acids. The CDR3 DNA reads as TGTGCCAGCAGCTTACGTCCAGGGGGAGTAACTGAAGCTTTCTTT. Encoded protein: CASSLRPGGVTEAFF. The variable domain in full, completed from reference TRBV7-3 and TRBJ1-1, reads GAGVSQTPSNKVTEKGKYVELRCDPISGHTALYWYRQSLGQGPEFLIYFQGTGAADDSGLPNDRFFAVRPEGSVSTLKIQRTERGDSAVYLCASSLRPGGVTEAFFGQGTRLTVV.

This chain connects TRBV4-1 to TRBJ1-1; the D is unclear. Looked up from germline, CDR1 is MGHRA and CDR2 is YSYEKL. There are 16 residues in the CDR3. The V end lost 5 bases, the J end lost 0 bases, and 16 bases lay between the germline ends. The CDR3 region is CASSLSGVSMNTEAFF. The CDR3 DNA follows: TGCGCCAGCAGCTTAAGCGGAGTCAGCATGAACACTGAAGCTTTCTTT.

The chain is built from TRBV24-1 and TRBJ2-1; 8 bases align to TRBD2. The CDR3 is made up of 14 amino acids. Germline values: CDR1 KGHDR, CDR2 SFDVKD. V shed 9 bases and J 2 bases; nucleotides not matched to a gene: 5. This CDR3 is CATGPGGAYNEQFF. Here the CDR3 DNA reads TGTGCCACCGGACCGGGAGGGGCCTACAATGAGCAGTTCTTC.

This clone was recorded once. This sequence joins TRBV7-2 and TRBJ2-3, with unresolved D. Germline CDR1 and CDR2: SGHTA and FQGNSA. The CDR3 covers 13 residues. Trimming removed 4 bases at V and 2 bases at J, with 7 bases between. The CDR3 bases are TGTGCCAGCAGCTCCTTCTCCACAGATACGCAGTATTTT. It specifies CASSSFSTDTQYF.

The chain employs TRBV28 and TRBJ2-1, with 7 nucleotides matching TRBD1. Germline V gene data show CDR1 as MDHEN and CDR2 as SYDVKM. J was trimmed by 0 bases and V by 6 bases; bases with no gene match: 2. This CDR3 has 14 residues. The CDR3 region has the DNA TGTGCCAGCAGGACAGGGCTCTCCTACAATGAGCAGTTCTTC. It encodes CASRTGLSYNEQFF.

CDR3 amino acids: CASREGGDTGELFF. Here the CDR3 DNA reads TGTGCCAGCAGGGAGGGCGGGGACACCGGGGAGCTGTTTTTT. The chain joins TRBV11-1 to TRBJ2-2; D is perhaps TRBD2 (6 bases). This CDR3 region has 14 residues. The germline V and J ends were trimmed by 6 bases and 3 bases, with 11 bases remaining between them. The germline CDR1 and CDR2 sequences are SGHAT and FQDESV (reference sequence).

The genes are TRBV30 and TRBJ1-1; TRBD1 might be the D (5 bases). The V end was cut by 4 bases, the J end by 1 base, with 13 bases between. The CDR3 totals 14 residues. Germline CDR1 is GTSNPN and CDR2 is SVGIG (reference sequence). CDR3 amino acids: CAWIGTGTNTEAFF. The DNA for the CDR3 is TGTGCCTGGATTGGTACAGGTACGAACACTGAAGCTTTCTTT.

The sample holds a few counts of this clone. V usage is TRBV3-1 (or the pseudogene TRBV3-2) and J usage is TRBJ2-5; the match to TRBD1 covers 7 bases. Germline V CDR1 and CDR2: LGHDT, YNNKEL (reference sequence). The V and J ends lost 1 base and 5 bases, in that order; junction bases with no gene match: 10. The CDR3 extends over 16 amino acids. CDR3 bases: TGTGCCAGCAGCCAAGGCTCGGCCCCCAGGGGGGAGACCCAGTACTTC. Protein sequence: CASSQGSAPRGETQYF.

The CDR3 nucleotides read TGTGCCTGGAGTGTGCAATCTTACTATGGCTACACCTTC. Encoded protein: CAWSVQSYYGYTF. The chain couples TRBV30 to TRBJ1-2; D gene unclear. CDR1 is GTSNPN, CDR2 SVGIG, per germline (reference sequence). Trimming left V 0 bases short and J 3 bases short, with 8 bases between. The CDR3 is 13 amino acids.

This sequence joins TRBV5-1 and TRBJ1-4; the D gene is possibly TRBD1 (5 bases). V was shortened by 1 base and J by 4 bases, with 8 bases between the two germline ends. Germline lookup yields CDR1 SGHRS and CDR2 YFSETQ. This CDR3 spans 14 amino acids. As DNA, the CDR3 is TGCGCCAGCAGCTTGCCCGGACATAATGAAAAACTGTTTTTT. Translation: CASSLPGHNEKLFF. Supplemented by reference TRBV5-1 and TRBJ1-4, the full variable domain reads KAGVTQTPRYLIKTRGQQVTLSCSPISGHRSVSWYQQTPGQGLQFLFEYFSETQRNKGNFPGRFSGRQFSNSRSEMNVSTLELGDSALYLCASSLPGHNEKLFFGSGTQLSVL.

The rearrangement uses TRBV10-3 and TRBJ1-4; tentative D call: TRBD1 (5 bases). The germline V gene has CDR1 ENHRY and CDR2 SYGVKD. The CDR3 covers 12 residues. Between the trimmed V and J ends, which lost 10 bases and 11 bases, there was a span of 17 bases. The CDR3 protein is CATGTDHRKLFF. CDR3 nucleotides: TGTGCCACCGGGACCGACCATAGGAAACTGTTTTTT.

This clone was seen a single time. The J gene is TRBJ2-2, the V gene TRBV19; D gene unclear. The V gene's germline CDR1 is LNHDA and CDR2 SQIVND (reference sequence). Trimming took off 5 bases at V and 5 bases at J, with 9 bases between the two ends. CDR3 size: 13 residues. In nucleotides, the CDR3 is TGTGCCAGTAGTTCGCGAGAGACCGGGGAGCTGTTTTTT. This encodes CASSSRETGELFF.